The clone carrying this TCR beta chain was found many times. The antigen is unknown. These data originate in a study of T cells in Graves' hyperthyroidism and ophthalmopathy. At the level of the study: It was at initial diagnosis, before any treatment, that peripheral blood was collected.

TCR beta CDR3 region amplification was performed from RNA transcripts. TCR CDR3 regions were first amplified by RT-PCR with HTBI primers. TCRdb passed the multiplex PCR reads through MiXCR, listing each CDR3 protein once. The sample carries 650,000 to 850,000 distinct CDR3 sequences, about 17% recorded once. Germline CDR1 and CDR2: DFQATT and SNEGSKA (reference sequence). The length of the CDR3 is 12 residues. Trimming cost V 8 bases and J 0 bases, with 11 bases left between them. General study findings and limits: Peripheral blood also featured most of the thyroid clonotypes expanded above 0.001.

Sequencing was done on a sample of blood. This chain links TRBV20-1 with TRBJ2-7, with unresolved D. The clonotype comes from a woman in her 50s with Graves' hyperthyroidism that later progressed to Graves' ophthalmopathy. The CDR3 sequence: CSPRVSSYEQYF. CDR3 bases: TGCAGTCCCCGGGTTAGCTCCTACGAGCAGTACTTC.